This paragraph reports one TCR beta chain. The antigen it binds to is not known. No qualities accompany the bases; no much larger clone lies one base away. At the junction V is shortened by 4 bases and J by 3 bases, with 18 bases in between. The germline V gene encodes CDR1 SEHNR and CDR2 FQNEAQ (reference sequence). The CDR3 spans 16 residues, from the cysteine through the phenylalanine. Only CDR3 DNA remains: 48 bases, in frame from the first base. This specimen comes from a study of T cell repertoires in cytomegalovirus infection (dated by TCRdb to between 2017 and 2020). For the study in its entirety: Donor HLA type was relevant to the analysis, as public TCR beta signatures indicated carriage of CMV infection together with the matching HLA type. On the study overall, not on this receptor specifically: The ex vivo response was dominated by HLA-C-restricted CMV-specific TCR beta clonotypes, which also provided the single most frequent clonotype in two of eight donors. Carriers of CMV infection plus the relevant HLA type were discriminated by the cumulative frequency of public TCR beta family members in the study cohort and in an independent roughly 340-donor cohort.

The sequencer was an Illumina HiSeq 1500. Using fastp trimming at Q25 and MiXCR clonotype assembly, TCRdb reanalyzed the public sequencing data and kept in-frame beta chains. Records with the same CDR3 protein are collapsed into one entry carrying the most frequent genes and DNA. The sample data list about 330,000 distinct CDR3 sequences, and roughly 9.5% of these were observed just once. Of the sample, roughly 4% is held by the ten largest clones. The receptor comes from a human donor in good health (CMV status not recorded). Some clones in this sample may be carry-over from other donors' samples. Input material: PBMCs. The chain is assembled from TRBV7-9 and TRBJ2-5; TRBD2 is a weak D gene call, 6 bases matching. The CDR3 protein: CASSSPSTRFKETQYF. The DNA sequence follows: TGTGCCAGCAGCTCCCCATCGACTAGGTTCAAAGAGACCCAGTACTTC.